The clone carrying this T cell receptor beta chain was found once. These data come from a study of cytomegalovirus exposure and HLA in healthy donors. CDR3 length: 14 amino acids. V was trimmed by 6 bases and J by 1 base, leaving 10 bases between them. Germline CDR1 is SNHLY and CDR2 is FYNNEI. The data were produced by immunoSEQ multiplex PCR, yet TCRdb's version contains in-frame clones alone and is incomplete. This sample has some 140,000 clones, with just under 85% found just once. Material: PBMCs. This clonotype originated in a woman in her thirties in good health and CMV-seronegative. The V call is TRBV2, the J call TRBJ1-5; D unclear. This chain's CDR3 is CASSQITSNQPQHF. In DNA, the CDR3 is TGTGCCAGCAGCCAGATAACGAGCAATCAGCCCCAGCATTTT.